Detailed here is one T cell receptor (beta chain). Its specificity is not known. In germline, CDR1 is MGHRA, CDR2 YSYEKL. There are 18 residues in the CDR3. This sample was included in a study of CXCR3-negative and CXCR3-positive naive CD8 T cells. Overall study findings and caveats: When CXCR3-positive naive cells were set against CXCR3-negative naive cells, the former had more hydrophobic TRB CDR3s. With respect to TRBV-TRBJ usage, naive CXCR3-negative and CXCR3-positive cells were similar; memory differed.

All TRB cDNA libraries came from 5' RACE performed with UMI labels. TCRdb reprocessed the 5' RACE reads and keeps a single row for each CDR3 protein, giving no DNA. The sample has 140,000 to 150,000 distinct CDR3 sequences. This TCR came from a human donor in good health. Some clones in this sample may be carry-over from other donors' samples. Input material: naive CXCR3+ CD8+ T cells from blood. Documented subset: CD45RO-CCR7+CD27+CD95- naive CD8+ T cells expressing CXCR3 (TNR3+). The chain employs TRBV4-1 and TRBJ2-7. The chain's CDR3 is CASSQESSSFGVSYEQYF.